The present T cell receptor (beta chain) was sequenced within a study of T cells expressing NK-cell markers. Study-level information: One of the eight sequenced donors was seronegative, whereas the other seven were HCMV-seropositive.

The length of the CDR3 is 12 residues. Germline CDR1 and CDR2: SGHVS and FQNEAQ. Production of TCR beta cDNA relied on 5'RACE template switching with UMIs. TCRdb reprocessed the 5' RACE reads and stores each CDR3 protein as one record, lacking DNA. This listing includes some 150,000 distinct CDR3 sequences. As regards this clonotype: Its antigen is unknown.

Study-wide findings and caveats: Clarity on HCMV specificity was lacking for the expanded NKG2C+ T cell clones. The dominant NKG2C+ clonotypes represented about 1.0-7.0% of CD8+ T cells in over 5 donors.

The sample consisted of blood T cells: a sorted CD56 or NKG2C T cell subset, CD4+ or CD8+ T cells, or bulk PBMC T cells (not recorded which). This sequence originates from a woman aged 45-60 years in good health. This chain joins TRBV7-8 and TRBJ2-7. This CDR3 reads CASSLDGIEQYF.